This TCR beta chain was recovered during a study of T cells after yellow fever vaccination. The CDR3 has 14 residues. Germline V gene sequence: CDR1 SQVTM, CDR2 ANQGSEA. Between the trimmed V and J ends, which lost 0 bases and 5 bases, there was a span of 13 bases. Remarks on this clonotype: As yet, its antigen is unknown.

The 5'RACE template-switching step produced TCR cDNA and added a universal primer site and UMIs. TCRdb redid the calling of the 5' RACE reads with MiXCR, one entry per CDR3 protein. Of some 420,000 distinct CDR3 sequences listed, roughly 20% were seen once; the top ten hold 15% to 20%. Study outcomes and limitations: Post-booster repertoires again held most primary-vaccination clones (about 96% CD4, over 80% CD8). A faster peak, day 5 versus 15, was reached by the weaker secondary response.

The chain uses TRBV29-1 and TRBJ2-5, with D perhaps matching TRBD2 (6 bases). Material: PBMCs, obtained before the yellow fever booster vaccination. The origin of this receptor is a man younger than 30 who received the YFV17D yellow fever vaccine. Here the CDR3 reads CSVEDRGTGETQYF. The CDR3 nucleotides are TGCAGCGTTGAAGATCGCGGGACTGGGGAGACCCAGTACTTC.